One and the same sample provided the 9 T cell receptor beta chains below, sequenced in a study of blood T cell repertoires in COVID-19. Generated by immunoSEQ multiplex PCR, the TCRdb table keeps only in-frame clones and is missing some. The sample lists 50,000 to 75,000 clones; roughly 80% were seen once. The sequencing input was peripheral blood. The source is a man aged 80 or over with active or convalescent COVID-19.

V usage is TRBV4-1 and J usage is TRBJ2-1; 11 bases line up with TRBD2. The germline V gene has CDR1 MGHRA and CDR2 YSYEKL. The CDR3 has 14 residues. V shed 5 bases, J shed 4 bases, and the junction held 1 base outside the gene matches. CDR3 DNA: TGCGCCAGCAGCGTAGCGGGGGGGTACAATGAGCAGTTCTTC. This encodes CASSVAGGYNEQFF.

CDR3 in amino acids: CASSQNGAGVQETQYF. The CDR3 DNA reads TGTGCCAGCAGCCAGAACGGGGCAGGGGTCCAAGAGACCCAGTACTTC. The chain combines TRBV11-2 with TRBJ2-5; maybe TRBD1 (6 bases). CDR3 length: 16 amino acids. CDR1 is SGHAT, CDR2 FQNNGV, per germline. Trimming took off 5 bases at V and 1 base at J, with 17 bases between the two ends.

The chain's CDR3 is CASSHRGPSSYNSPLHF. The CDR3 coding sequence is TGTGCCAGCAGTCACAGGGGACCGAGCTCCTATAATTCACCCCTCCACTTT. The V call is TRBV27, the J call TRBJ1-6; 7 nucleotides match TRBD1. CDR3 length: 17 residues. In germline, CDR1 is MNHEY, CDR2 SMNVEV (reference sequence). J gave up 0 bases and V 5 bases, and 7 bases lay outside the gene matches.

The sample holds one count of this clone. The chain has TRBV18 and TRBJ2-1; 10 positions agree with TRBD1. The CDR3 runs to 15 residues. Germline V gives CDR1 KGHSH, CDR2 LQKENI. Trimming cost V 1 base and J 3 bases; bases outside gene matches: 0. CDR3 amino acids: CASSPRTGGYNEQFF. The CDR3 nucleotides read TGTGCCAGCTCACCACGGACAGGGGGCTACAATGAGCAGTTCTTC.

This sequence joins TRBV4-2 and TRBJ2-5; 13 positions agree with TRBD2. The J segment lost 5 bases and the V segment lost 3 bases, leaving 6 bases of the junction unmatched. There are 16 residues in the CDR3. CDR1 and CDR2 from the germline V gene are LGHNA and YNFKEQ. The CDR3 spells CASSQGTSGALETQYF. The DNA for the CDR3 is TGTGCCAGCAGCCAGGGGACTAGCGGGGCCTTGGAGACCCAGTACTTC.

As for this clone: One end of the junction varies from germline; a read error may be responsible. V usage is TRBV3-1 (or the pseudogene TRBV3-2) and J usage is TRBJ1-1; TRBD1 is a possible D gene (6 bases). From germline, CDR1 is LGHDT and CDR2 YNNKEL (reference sequence). The CDR3 length is 14 residues. The CDR3 DNA is TGTGTCAGCAGTCCCAGGGGAAGTCTCACTGAAGCTTTCTTT. It yields the protein CVSSPRGSLTEAFF.

The chain employs TRBV19 and TRBJ2-1, with 11 bases fitting TRBD2. The CDR3 runs 16 residues. V lost 3 bases and J lost 4; bases outside the gene matches: 5. Germline lookup yields CDR1 LNHDA and CDR2 SQIVND (reference sequence). CDR3 region: CASSMVLAGGYNEQFF. The CDR3 bases are TGTGCCAGTAGTATGGTCTTAGCGGGGGGGTACAATGAGCAGTTCTTC.

The CDR3 nucleotides read TGCGCCAGCAGCAGGGACAGGCCTAATTCACCCCTCCACTTT. This encodes CASSRDRPNSPLHF. The rearrangement links TRBV5-1 to TRBJ1-6, with 8 bases fitting TRBD1. This CDR3 comprises 14 residues. Germline assignment: CDR1 SGHRS and CDR2 YFSETQ. Unmatched junction bases numbered 3, after V lost 4 bases and J lost 6 bases.

V is TRBV25-1 and J is TRBJ1-6; D gene unclear. This CDR3 comprises 13 residues. V was pared by 4 bases and J by 7 bases, with 8 bases between. In germline, CDR1 is MGHDK, CDR2 SYGVNS. The CDR3 region has the DNA TGTGCCAGCAGTGTAGCGGTGAATTCACCCCTCCACTTT. It specifies CASSVAVNSPLHF.